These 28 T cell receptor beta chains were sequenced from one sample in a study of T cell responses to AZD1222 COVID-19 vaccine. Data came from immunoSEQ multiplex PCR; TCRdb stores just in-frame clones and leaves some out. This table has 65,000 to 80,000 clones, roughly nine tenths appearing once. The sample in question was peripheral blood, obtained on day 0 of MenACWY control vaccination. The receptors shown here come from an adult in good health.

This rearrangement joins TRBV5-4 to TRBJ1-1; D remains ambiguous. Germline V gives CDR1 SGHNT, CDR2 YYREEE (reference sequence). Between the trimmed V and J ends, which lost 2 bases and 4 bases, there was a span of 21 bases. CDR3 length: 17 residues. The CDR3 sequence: CASSFGGLAGSGTEAFF. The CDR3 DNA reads TGTGCCAGCAGCTTCGGCGGCCTGGCGGGGTCGGGCACTGAAGCTTTCTTT.

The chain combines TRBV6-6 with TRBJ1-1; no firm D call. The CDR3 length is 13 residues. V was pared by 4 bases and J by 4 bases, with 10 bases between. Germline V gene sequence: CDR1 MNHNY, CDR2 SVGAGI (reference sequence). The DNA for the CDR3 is TGTGCCAGCAGTTTCGGTAGTATCACTGAAGCTTTCTTT. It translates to CASSFGSITEAFF.

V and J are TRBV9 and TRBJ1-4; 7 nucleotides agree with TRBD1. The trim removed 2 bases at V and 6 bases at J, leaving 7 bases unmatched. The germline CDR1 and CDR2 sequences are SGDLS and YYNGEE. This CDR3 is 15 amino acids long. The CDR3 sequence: CASSVTGVLDEKLFF. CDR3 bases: TGTGCCAGCAGCGTTACAGGGGTTTTGGATGAAAAACTGTTTTTT.

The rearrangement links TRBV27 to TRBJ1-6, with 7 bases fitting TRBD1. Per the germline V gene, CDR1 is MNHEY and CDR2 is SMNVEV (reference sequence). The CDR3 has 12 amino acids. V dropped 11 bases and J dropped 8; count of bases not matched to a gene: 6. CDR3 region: CASKTGDSPLHF. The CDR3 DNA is TGTGCCTCAAAAACAGGGGATTCACCCCTCCACTTT.

CDR3 DNA: TGTGCCAGCAGCTTAGCGGGGTCGGGACAGGGGCTTCGCGAGCAGTACTTC. It yields the protein CASSLAGSGQGLREQYF. The rearrangement links TRBV7-2 to TRBJ2-7; 10 nucleotides line up with TRBD1. Per the germline V gene, CDR1 is SGHTA and CDR2 is FQGNSA. Trimming removed 0 bases from V and 6 bases from J; junction bases left unmatched: 11. CDR3 length: 17 residues. Together with reference TRBV7-2 and TRBJ2-7, the CDR3 gives the full variable domain: GAGVSQSPSNKVTEKGKDVELRCDPISGHTALYWYRQSLGQGLEFLIYFQGNSAPDKSGLPSDRFSAERTGGSVSTLTIQRTQQEDSAVYLCASSLAGSGQGLREQYFGPGTRLTVT.

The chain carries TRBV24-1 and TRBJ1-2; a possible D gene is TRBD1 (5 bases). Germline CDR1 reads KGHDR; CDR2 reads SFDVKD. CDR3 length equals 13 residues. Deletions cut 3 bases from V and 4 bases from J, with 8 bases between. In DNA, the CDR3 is TGTGCCACCAGTGATCAGGGCTTCTATGGCTACACCTTC. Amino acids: CATSDQGFYGYTF.

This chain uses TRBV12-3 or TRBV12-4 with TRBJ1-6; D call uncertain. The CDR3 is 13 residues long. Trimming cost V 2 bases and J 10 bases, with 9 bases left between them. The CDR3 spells CASSLNEGSPLHF. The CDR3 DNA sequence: TGTGCCAGCAGTTTAAATGAGGGATCACCCCTCCACTTT.

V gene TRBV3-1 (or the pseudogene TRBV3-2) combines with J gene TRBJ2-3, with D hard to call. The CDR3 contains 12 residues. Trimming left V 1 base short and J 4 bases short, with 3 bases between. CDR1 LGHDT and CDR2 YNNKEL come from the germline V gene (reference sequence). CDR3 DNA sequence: TGTGCCAGCAGCCAAGGTGCAGATACGCAGTATTTT. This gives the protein CASSQGADTQYF.

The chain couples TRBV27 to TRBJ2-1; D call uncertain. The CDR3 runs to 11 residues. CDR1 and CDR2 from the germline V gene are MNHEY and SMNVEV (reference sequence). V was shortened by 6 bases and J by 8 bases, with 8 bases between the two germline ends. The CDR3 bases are TGTGCCAGCAGAAGCCAGCATGAGCAGTTCTTC. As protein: CASRSQHEQFF.

This CDR3 reads CASSPTGGRTGELFF. CDR3 bases: TGTGCCAGCAGCCCAACAGGGGGGCGCACCGGGGAGCTGTTTTTT. J is TRBJ2-2 and V is TRBV7-3; 8 nucleotides match TRBD1. This CDR3 has 15 residues. Germline V gives CDR1 SGHTA, CDR2 FQGTGA. Losses at the gene ends were 5 bases for V and 4 bases for J; bases not matched to a gene: 6.

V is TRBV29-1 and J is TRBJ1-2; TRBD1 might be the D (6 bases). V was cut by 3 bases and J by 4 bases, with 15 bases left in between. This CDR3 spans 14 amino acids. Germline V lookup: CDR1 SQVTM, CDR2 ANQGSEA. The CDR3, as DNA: TGCAGCGTTGAGGGGCAGGGGCTCGGCTATGGCTACACCTTC. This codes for CSVEGQGLGYGYTF.

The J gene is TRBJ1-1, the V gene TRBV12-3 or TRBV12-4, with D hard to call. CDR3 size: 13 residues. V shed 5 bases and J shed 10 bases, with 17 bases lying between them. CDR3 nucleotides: TGTGCCAGCAGTGCTGTGACGAGTCTCTCAGCTTTCTTT. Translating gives CASSAVTSLSAFF.

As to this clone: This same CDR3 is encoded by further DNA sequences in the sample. CDR3 region: CASSLVGGRETQYF. For the CDR3, the DNA is TGTGCCAGCAGCTTAGTGGGAGGGAGGGAGACCCAGTACTTC. The chain is built from TRBV11-2 and TRBJ2-5, with 7 bases aligning to TRBD2. The trim removed 1 base at V and 5 bases at J, leaving 4 bases unmatched. The CDR3 is made up of 14 amino acids. Germline V gives CDR1 SGHAT, CDR2 FQNNGV.

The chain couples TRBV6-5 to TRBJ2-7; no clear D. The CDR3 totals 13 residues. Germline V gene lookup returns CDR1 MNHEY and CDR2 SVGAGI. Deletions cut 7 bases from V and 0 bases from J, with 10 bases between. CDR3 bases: TGTGCCAGCACCTCTAGTGCCTCCTACGAGCAGTACTTC. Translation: CASTSSASYEQYF.

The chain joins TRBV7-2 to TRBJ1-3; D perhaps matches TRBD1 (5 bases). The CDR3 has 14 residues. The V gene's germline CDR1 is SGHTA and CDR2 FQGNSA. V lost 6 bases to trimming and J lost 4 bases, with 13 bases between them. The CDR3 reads CASSPTEIGNTIYF. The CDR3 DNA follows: TGTGCCAGCAGTCCGACAGAAATCGGAAACACCATATATTTT.

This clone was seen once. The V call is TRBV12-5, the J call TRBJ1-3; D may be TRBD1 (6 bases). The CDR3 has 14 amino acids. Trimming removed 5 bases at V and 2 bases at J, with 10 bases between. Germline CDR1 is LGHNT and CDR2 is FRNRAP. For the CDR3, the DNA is TGTGCTAGTGGTCCCCGGGACACTGGAAACACCATATATTTT. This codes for CASGPRDTGNTIYF.

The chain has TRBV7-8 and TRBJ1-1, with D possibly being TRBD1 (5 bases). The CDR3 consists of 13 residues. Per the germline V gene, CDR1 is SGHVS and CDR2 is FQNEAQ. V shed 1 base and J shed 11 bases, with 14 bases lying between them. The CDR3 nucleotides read TGTGCCAGCAGCTTAGGCAGTAGGGGACGGGCTTTCTTT. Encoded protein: CASSLGSRGRAFF.

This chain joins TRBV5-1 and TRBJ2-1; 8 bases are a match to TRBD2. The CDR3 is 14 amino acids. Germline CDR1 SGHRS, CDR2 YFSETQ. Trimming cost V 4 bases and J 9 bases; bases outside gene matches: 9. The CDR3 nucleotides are TGCGCCAGCAGCCATAGCGGGGAGGGTACTGAGCAGTTCTTC. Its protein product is CASSHSGEGTEQFF.

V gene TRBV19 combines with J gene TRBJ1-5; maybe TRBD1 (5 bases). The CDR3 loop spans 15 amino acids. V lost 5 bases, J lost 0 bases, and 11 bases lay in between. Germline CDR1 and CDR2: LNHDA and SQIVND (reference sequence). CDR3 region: CASSGHLSSNQPQHF. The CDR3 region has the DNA TGTGCCAGTAGTGGACACCTTAGTAGCAATCAGCCCCAGCATTTT.

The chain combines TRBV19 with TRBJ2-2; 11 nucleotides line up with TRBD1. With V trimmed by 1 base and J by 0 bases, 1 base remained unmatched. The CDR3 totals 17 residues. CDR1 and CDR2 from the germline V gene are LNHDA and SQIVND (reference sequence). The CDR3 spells CASSIGTGGANTGELFF. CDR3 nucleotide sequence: TGTGCCAGTAGTATAGGGACAGGGGGCGCGAACACCGGGGAGCTGTTTTTT.

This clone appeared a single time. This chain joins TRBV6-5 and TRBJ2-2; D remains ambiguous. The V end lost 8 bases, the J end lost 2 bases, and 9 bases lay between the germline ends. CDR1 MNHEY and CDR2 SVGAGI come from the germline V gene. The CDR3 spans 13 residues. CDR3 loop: CASPTENTGELFF. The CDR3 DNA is TGTGCCAGCCCTACAGAAAACACCGGGGAGCTGTTTTTT.

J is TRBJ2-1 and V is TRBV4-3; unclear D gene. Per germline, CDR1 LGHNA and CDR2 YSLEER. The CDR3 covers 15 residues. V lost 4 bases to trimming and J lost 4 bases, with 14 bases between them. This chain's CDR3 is CASSPNDHRYNEQFF. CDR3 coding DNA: TGCGCCAGCAGCCCTAACGACCATCGTTACAATGAGCAGTTCTTC.

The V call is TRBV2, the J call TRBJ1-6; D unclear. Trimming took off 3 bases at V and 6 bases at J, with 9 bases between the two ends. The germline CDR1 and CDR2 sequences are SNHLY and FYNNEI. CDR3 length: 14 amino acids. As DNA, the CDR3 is TGTGCCAGCAGTGATACAGCCAGTAATTCACCCCTCCACTTT. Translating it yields CASSDTASNSPLHF.

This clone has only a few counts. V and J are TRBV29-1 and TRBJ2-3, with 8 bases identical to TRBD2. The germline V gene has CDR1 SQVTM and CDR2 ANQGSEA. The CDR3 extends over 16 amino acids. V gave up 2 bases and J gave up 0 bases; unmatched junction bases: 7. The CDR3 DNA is TGCAGCGTTGAATTCAGGAGCGGGGGAAGCACAGATACGCAGTATTTT. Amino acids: CSVEFRSGGSTDTQYF.

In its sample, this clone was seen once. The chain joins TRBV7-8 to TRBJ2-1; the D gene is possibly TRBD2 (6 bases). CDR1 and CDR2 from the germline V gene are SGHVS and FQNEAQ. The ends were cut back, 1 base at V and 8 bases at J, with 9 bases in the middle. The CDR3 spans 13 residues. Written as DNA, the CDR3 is TGTGCCAGCAGCTTAGGACTAGGGGATGAGCAGTTCTTC. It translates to CASSLGLGDEQFF.

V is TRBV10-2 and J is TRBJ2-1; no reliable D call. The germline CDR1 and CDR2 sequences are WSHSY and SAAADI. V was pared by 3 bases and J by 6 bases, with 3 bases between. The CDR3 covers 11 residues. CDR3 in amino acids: CASSEGNEQFF. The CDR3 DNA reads TGCGCCAGCAGTGAAGGCAATGAGCAGTTCTTC.

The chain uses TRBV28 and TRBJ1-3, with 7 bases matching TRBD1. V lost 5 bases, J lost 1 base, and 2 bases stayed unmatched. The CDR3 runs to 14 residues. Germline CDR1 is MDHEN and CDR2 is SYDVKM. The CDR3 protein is CASSPGGSGNTIYF. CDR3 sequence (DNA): TGTGCCAGCAGTCCAGGGGGATCTGGAAACACCATATATTTT.

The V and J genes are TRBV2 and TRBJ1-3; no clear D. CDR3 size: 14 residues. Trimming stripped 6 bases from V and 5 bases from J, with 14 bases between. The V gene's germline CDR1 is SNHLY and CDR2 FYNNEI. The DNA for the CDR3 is TGTGCCAGCAGCCCCGGATGGCGTCGAAACACCATATATTTT. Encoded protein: CASSPGWRRNTIYF.